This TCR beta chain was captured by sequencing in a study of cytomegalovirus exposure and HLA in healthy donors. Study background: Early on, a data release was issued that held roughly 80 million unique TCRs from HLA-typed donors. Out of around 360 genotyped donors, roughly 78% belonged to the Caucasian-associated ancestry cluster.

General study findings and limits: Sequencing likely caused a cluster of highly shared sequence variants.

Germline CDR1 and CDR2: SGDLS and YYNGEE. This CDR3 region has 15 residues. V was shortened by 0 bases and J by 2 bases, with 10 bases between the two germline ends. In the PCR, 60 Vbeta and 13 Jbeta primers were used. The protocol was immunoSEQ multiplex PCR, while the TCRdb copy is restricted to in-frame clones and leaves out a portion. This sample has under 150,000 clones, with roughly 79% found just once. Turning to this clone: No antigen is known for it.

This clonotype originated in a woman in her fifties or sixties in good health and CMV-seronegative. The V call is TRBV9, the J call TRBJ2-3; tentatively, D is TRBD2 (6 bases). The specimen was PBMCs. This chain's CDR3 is CASSVDSSVTDTQYF. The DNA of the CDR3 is TGTGCCAGCAGCGTAGATTCTAGCGTCACAGATACGCAGTATTTT. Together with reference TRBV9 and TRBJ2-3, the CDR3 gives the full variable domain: DSGVTQTPKHLITATGQRVTLRCSPRSGDLSVYWYQQSLDQGLQFLIQYYNGEERAKGNILERFSAQQFPDLHSELNLSSLELGDSALYFCASSVDSSVTDTQYFGPGTRLTVL.